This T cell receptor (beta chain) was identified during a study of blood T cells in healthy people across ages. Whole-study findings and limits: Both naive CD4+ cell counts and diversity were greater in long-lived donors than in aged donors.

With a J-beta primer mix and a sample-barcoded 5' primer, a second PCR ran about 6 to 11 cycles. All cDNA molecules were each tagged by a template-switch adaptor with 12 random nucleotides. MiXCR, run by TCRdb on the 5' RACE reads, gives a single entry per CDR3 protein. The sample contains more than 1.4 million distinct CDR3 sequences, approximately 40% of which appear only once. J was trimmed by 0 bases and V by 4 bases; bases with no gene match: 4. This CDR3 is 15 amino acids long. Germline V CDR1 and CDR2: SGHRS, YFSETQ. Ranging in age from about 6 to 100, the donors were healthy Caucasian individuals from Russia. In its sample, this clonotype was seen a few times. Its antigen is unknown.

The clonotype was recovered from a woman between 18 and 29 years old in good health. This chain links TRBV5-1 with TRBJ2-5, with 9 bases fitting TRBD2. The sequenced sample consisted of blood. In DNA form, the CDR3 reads TGCGCCAGCAGCAGAGGACTAGCGTACCAAGAGACCCAGTACTTC. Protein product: CASSRGLAYQETQYF.